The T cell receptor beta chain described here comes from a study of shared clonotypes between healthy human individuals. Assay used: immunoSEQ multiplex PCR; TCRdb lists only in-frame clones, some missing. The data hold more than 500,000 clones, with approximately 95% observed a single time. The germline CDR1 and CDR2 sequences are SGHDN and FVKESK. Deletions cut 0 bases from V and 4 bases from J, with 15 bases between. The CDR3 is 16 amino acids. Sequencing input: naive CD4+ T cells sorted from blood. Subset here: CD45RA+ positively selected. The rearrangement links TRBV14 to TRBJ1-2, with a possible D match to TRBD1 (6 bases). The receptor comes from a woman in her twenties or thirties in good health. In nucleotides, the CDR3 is TGTGCCAGCAGCCAAGATCTTGAGGACAGCGTCTATGGCTACACCTTC. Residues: CASSQDLEDSVYGYTF.